Detailed here is one TCR beta chain. These data are taken from a study of CD8 T cells in Susac syndrome. Per the germline V gene, CDR1 is LGHNT and CDR2 is FRNRAP. V dropped 3 bases and J dropped 8; count of bases not matched to a gene: 4. CDR3 length: 14 amino acids. Reverse transcription of roughly 0.5 to 1 ug RNA was carried out with random hexamers. One entry per CDR3 protein, called by TCRdb with MiXCR from the immunoSEQ multiplex PCR reads. The sample includes 160,000 or so distinct CDR3 sequences, 85% to 95% of them seen just once. Sequenced material: CD8+ T cells from PBMCs. This receptor was obtained from a human donor with multiple sclerosis. This sequence joins TRBV12-5 and TRBJ2-1, with 10 bases matching TRBD2. DNA for the CDR3: TGTGCTAGTGGTTTTAAGCGGGAGGGCCATGAGCAGTTCTTC. It codes for CASGFKREGHEQFF. The full variable domain, rest sourced from reference TRBV12-5 and TRBJ2-1, is DARVTQTPRHKVTEMGQEVTMRCQPILGHNTVFWYRQTMMQGLELLAYFRNRAPLDDSGMPKDRFSAEMPDATLATLKIQPSEPRDSAVYFCASGFKREGHEQFFGPGTRLTVL.